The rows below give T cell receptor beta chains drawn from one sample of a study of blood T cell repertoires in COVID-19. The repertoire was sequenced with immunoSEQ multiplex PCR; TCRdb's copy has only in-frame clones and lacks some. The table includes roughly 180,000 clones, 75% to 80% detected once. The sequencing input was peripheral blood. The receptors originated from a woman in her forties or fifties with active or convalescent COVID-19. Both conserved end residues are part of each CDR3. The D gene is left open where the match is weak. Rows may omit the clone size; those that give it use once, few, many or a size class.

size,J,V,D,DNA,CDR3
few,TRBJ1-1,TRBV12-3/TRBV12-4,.,TGTGCCAGCAGTCCACAAAGATACACTGAAGCTTTCTTT,CASSPQRYTEAFF
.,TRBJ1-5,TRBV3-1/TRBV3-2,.,TGTGCCAGCAGCACAGGGATGAGCAATCAGCCCCAGCATTTT,CASSTGMSNQPQHF
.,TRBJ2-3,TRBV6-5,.,TGTGCCAGCAGTTACTCTGGGAGCGGCACAGATACGCAGTATTTT,CASSYSGSGTDTQYF
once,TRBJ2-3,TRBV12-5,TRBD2,TGTGCTAGTGGTTTGCAAACCAGCGGGAGGAAAGATACGCAGTATTTT,CASGLQTSGRKDTQYF
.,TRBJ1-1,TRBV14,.,TGTGCCAGCAGCCAAGACCCGGGGAAGGACACTGAAGCTTTCTTT,CASSQDPGKDTEAFF
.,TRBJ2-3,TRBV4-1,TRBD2,TGCGCCAGCAGCCAAGAAGTACTAGCGGGAGCGTCAGATACGCAGTATTTT,CASSQEVLAGASDTQYF
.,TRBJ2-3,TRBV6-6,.,TGTGCCAGCAGTTACTCGAGCGAGCGAGCGGATACGCAGTATTTT,CASSYSSERADTQYF
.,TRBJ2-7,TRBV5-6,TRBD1,TGTGCCAGCAGCGATCTAACAGGGGGCTACGAGCAGTACTTC,CASSDLTGGYEQYF
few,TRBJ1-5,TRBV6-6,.,TGTGCCAGCAGTAGAGGGAATCAGCCCCAGCATTTT,CASSRGNQPQHF
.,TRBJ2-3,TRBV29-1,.,TGCAGCGTTGAGGGTGGGAGATCTACAGATACGCAGTATTTT,CSVEGGRSTDTQYF
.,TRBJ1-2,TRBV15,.,TGTGCCACCAGCAGAGGCGGCGATGAATCCTATGGCTACACCTTC,CATSRGGDESYGYTF
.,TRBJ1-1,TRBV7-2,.,TGTGCCAGCAGCTTCCGGGGGGCTGAAGCTTTCTTT,CASSFRGAEAFF
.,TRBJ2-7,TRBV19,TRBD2,TGTGCCAGTAGTAGGTCCGGGGGGAACTACTACGAGCAGTACTTC,CASSRSGGNYYEQYF
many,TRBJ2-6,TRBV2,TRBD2,TGTGCCAGCGGGCGGGAGGGAAGCTCTGGGGCCAACGTCCTGACTTTC,CASGREGSSGANVLTF
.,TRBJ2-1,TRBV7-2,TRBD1,TGTGCCAGCAGCTTACAGACAGGGTTGCACAATGAGCAGTTCTTC,CASSLQTGLHNEQFF
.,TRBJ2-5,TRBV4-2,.,TGTGCCAGCAGCCAAGGGGACTCCCAGTACCAAGAGACCCAGTACTTC,CASSQGDSQYQETQYF
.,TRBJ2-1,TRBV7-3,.,TGTGCCAGCAGCTCCTACAGCAATGAGCAGTTCTTC,CASSSYSNEQFF
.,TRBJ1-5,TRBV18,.,TGTGCCAGCTCACCTTTGGGCAGCAATCAGCCCCAGCATTTT,CASSPLGSNQPQHF
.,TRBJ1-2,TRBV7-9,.,TGTGCCAGCAGCTTATCCCCTACAGGGCTAGGTGGCTACACCTTC,CASSLSPTGLGGYTF
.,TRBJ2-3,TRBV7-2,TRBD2,TGTGCCAGCAGCTTGTTTCCTAGCGGGAGGGGTACAGATACGCAGTATTTT,CASSLFPSGRGTDTQYF
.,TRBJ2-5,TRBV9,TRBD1,TGTGCCAGCAGCGTAGGGACAGGGGCAGAGACCCAGTACTTC,CASSVGTGAETQYF
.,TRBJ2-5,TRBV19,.,TGTGCCAGTAGTAAGCGACAGCCGTACCAAGAGACCCAGTACTTC,CASSKRQPYQETQYF
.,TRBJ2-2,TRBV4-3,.,TGCGCCAGCAGCCAAGGGCAGGCAAGGTCGGGGGAGCTGTTTTTT,CASSQGQARSGELFF
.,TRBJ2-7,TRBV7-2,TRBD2,TGTGCCAGCAGCTTAGGTCAAGCGGGGGGCAGAGGATTCTTC,CASSLGQAGGRGFF
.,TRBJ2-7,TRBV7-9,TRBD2,TGTGCCAGCAGCTTATCGAGGGGACTAGTAGGCGAGCAGTACTTC,CASSLSRGLVGEQYF
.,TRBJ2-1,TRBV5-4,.,TGTGCCAGCAGCTTACTAGCTTCGAGCTCCTACAATGAGCAGTTCTTC,CASSLLASSSYNEQFF
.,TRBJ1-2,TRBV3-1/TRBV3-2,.,TGTGCCAGCAGCCAAGCCCGTACTAACTATGGCTACACCTTC,CASSQARTNYGYTF
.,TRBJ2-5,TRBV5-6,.,TGTGCCAGCAGCCTCCAAGGATTGGGCGAGACCCAGTACTTC,CASSLQGLGETQYF
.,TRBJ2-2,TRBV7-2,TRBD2,TGTGCCAGCAGCTTCCTAGCGGGAGGTGACACCGGGGAGCTGTTTTTT,CASSFLAGGDTGELFF
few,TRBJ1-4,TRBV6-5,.,TGTGCCAGCTCTTCTGGACTTAATGAAAAACTGTTTTTT,CASSSGLNEKLFF
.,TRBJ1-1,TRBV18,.,TGTGCCAGCTCAAGGACACTTAACACTGAAGCTTTCTTT,CASSRTLNTEAFF
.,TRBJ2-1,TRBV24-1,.,TGTGCCACCAGTGATGTCGGGACACTGAATGAGCAGTTCTTC,CATSDVGTLNEQFF
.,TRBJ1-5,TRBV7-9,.,TGTGCCAGCAGCTCAGATAGCAATCAGCCCCAGCATTTT,CASSSDSNQPQHF
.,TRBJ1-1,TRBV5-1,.,TGCGCCAGCAGCTTGGCGCAGGTGGACACTGAAGCTTTCTTT,CASSLAQVDTEAFF
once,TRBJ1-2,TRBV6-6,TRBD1,TGTGCCAGCAGTCCGGGACAGGGGGAATGGGGCTACACCTTC,CASSPGQGEWGYTF
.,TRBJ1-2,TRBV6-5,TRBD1,TGTGCCTCTCAGGGGGGGACAGGGTATGGCTACACCTTC,CASQGGTGYGYTF
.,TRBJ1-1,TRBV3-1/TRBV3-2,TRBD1,TGTGCCAGCAGCCCCCGGGACAGGGGATTAAACACTGAAGCTTTCTTT,CASSPRDRGLNTEAFF
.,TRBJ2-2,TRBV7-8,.,TGTGCCAGCAGCTCCGGGGTCGGGGAGCTGTTTTTT,CASSSGVGELFF
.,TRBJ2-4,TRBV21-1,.,TGTGCCAGCAACAAGGAAGGGGGCTTAGTCGGGAGACCTCCTCAAAACATTCAGTACTTC,CASNKEGGLVGRPPQNIQYF
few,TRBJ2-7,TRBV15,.,TGTGCCACCAGCGTCGGACAGAGCATTGACTACGAGCAGTACTTC,CATSVGQSIDYEQYF
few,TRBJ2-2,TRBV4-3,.,TGCGCCAGCAGCCAAGTCCCGCGCACGAACACCGGGGAGCTGTTTTTT,CASSQVPRTNTGELFF
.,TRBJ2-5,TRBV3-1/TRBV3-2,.,TGTGCCAGCAGCCCGGGGGTCCCAGAGACCCAGTACTTC,CASSPGVPETQYF